The clone carrying this TCR beta chain has only one observation. The CDR3 has 14 amino acids. Trimming took 6 bases from V and 3 from J, leaving 13 bases between them. Germline V gene sequence: CDR1 MRHNA, CDR2 SNTAGT. This record belongs to a study of beta chain features in type 1 diabetes. The study reverse transcribed the entire isolated RNA, so it sequenced expressed TCRB transcripts. Sequencing of naive, central memory and regulatory T cell samples gave an average of around 3.6 million reads. Sequencing was performed with immunoSEQ multiplex PCR; in TCRdb, only in-frame clones are kept and a portion is missing. The sample consists of about 900,000 clones, roughly 15% of them appearing once. Isolation of CD4+ naive, central memory, regulatory and stem cell-like memory cells was achieved by sorting via CD45RO/CCR7/CD25/CD127/CD95/CD27.

This TCR derives from a woman between 18 and 29 years old in good health. The specimen was naive CD4+ T cells from blood. The J gene is TRBJ2-3, the V gene TRBV6-4; the D gene is possibly TRBD2 (6 bases). As DNA, the CDR3 is TGTGCCAGCAGCCGGGAGTTTGGGACAGATACGCAGTATTTT. Protein sequence: CASSREFGTDTQYF.